This paragraph reports one TCR beta chain. Its antigen is currently unknown. Use of 60 Vbeta and 13 Jbeta primers characterized the PCR. Method: immunoSEQ multiplex PCR; TCRdb's copy keeps in-frame clones and lacks some. The sample gives under 110,000 clones, roughly 74% of which show up once; 1.5% to 2% is in the top ten. The sample is drawn from a study of cytomegalovirus exposure and HLA in healthy donors. In the study overall: Earlier sequencing of some 190 million T cells yielded 100 million to 120 million unique TCR beta sequences. Points from the study as a whole: Later examination showed HLA-associated TCR beta chains had greater clonal expansion than equally common others. TCR association rates varied by HLA locus in a later analysis, with DRB1 highest and HLA-C lowest.

This CDR3 is 15 amino acids long. The ends lost 5 bases at V and 3 bases at J; junction bases unmatched: 6. Germline CDR1 LNHDA, CDR2 SQIVND (reference sequence). This receptor was identified in a woman aged 40 to 55 in good health and CMV-seronegative. V gene TRBV19 combines with J gene TRBJ1-1; TRBD1 agrees at 10 bases. Sequencing input: PBMCs. The CDR3 spells CASSRLGQGYTEAFF. The CDR3 DNA reads TGTGCCAGTAGTCGTCTGGGACAGGGGTACACTGAAGCTTTCTTT. Filled out from reference TRBV19 and TRBJ1-1, the complete variable domain reads DGGITQSPKYLFRKEGQNVTLSCEQNLNHDAMYWYRQDPGQGLRLIYYSQIVNDFQKGDIAEGYSVSREKKESFPLTVTSAQKNPTAFYLCASSRLGQGYTEAFFGQGTRLTVV.